These 25 T cell receptor beta chains were sequenced from one sample in a study of cytomegalovirus exposure and HLA in healthy donors. Assay used: immunoSEQ multiplex PCR; TCRdb lists only in-frame clones, some missing. The sample holds 200,000 to 250,000 clones, over 70% seen once. Sample: PBMCs. The receptors here all came from a woman aged 25 to 39 in good health and CMV-seropositive.

This chain uses TRBV5-1 with TRBJ2-1; D gene uncertain. Germline CDR1 reads SGHRS; CDR2 reads YFSETQ. The length of the CDR3 is 12 residues. V was pared by 2 bases and J by 6 bases, with 6 bases between. In DNA form, the CDR3 reads TGCGCCAGCAGCTTCGGGCGCAATGAGCAGTTCTTC. It is translated as CASSFGRNEQFF.

The rearrangement uses TRBV19 and TRBJ2-7; D assignment may be TRBD1 or TRBD2 (5 bases each). Trimming took 6 bases from V and 5 from J, leaving 11 bases between them. The CDR3 covers 12 residues. Germline V gene data show CDR1 as LNHDA and CDR2 as SQIVND (reference sequence). CDR3 sequence: CASSRGGNEQYF. Here the CDR3 DNA reads TGTGCCAGTAGCCGTGGGGGTAACGAGCAGTACTTC. Together with reference TRBV19 and TRBJ2-7, the CDR3 gives the full variable domain: DGGITQSPKYLFRKEGQNVTLSCEQNLNHDAMYWYRQDPGQGLRLIYYSQIVNDFQKGDIAEGYSVSREKKESFPLTVTSAQKNPTAFYLCASSRGGNEQYFGPGTRLTVT.

The V call is TRBV30, the J call TRBJ2-2; D is unclear. V lost 4 bases, J lost 3 bases, and 6 bases lay in between. Germline V gives CDR1 GTSNPN, CDR2 SVGIG (reference sequence). The CDR3 is made up of 12 amino acids. The CDR3 region has the DNA TGTGCCTGGACTGGGTACACCGGGGAGCTGTTTTTT. Protein sequence: CAWTGYTGELFF. Drawing the rest from reference TRBV30 and TRBJ2-2, the complete variable domain is SQTIHQWPATLVQPVGSPLSLECTVEGTSNPNLYWYRQAAGRGLQLLFYSVGIGQISSEVPQNLSASRPQDRQFILSSKKLLLSDSGFYLCAWTGYTGELFFGEGSRLTVL.

The CDR3 sequence is CASSRLGPDSSGYEQYF. As DNA, the CDR3 is TGCGCCAGCAGCCGGTTAGGGCCGGACTCAAGTGGTTACGAGCAGTACTTC. The chain uses TRBV4-3 and TRBJ2-7; weak D call: TRBD2 (5 bases). V was shortened by 4 bases and J by 4 bases, with 23 bases between the two germline ends. CDR1 LGHNA and CDR2 YSLEER come from the germline V gene. The CDR3 is made up of 17 amino acids.

As concerns this clone: Other nucleotide sequences from this sample produce the same CDR3. This sequence joins TRBV19 and TRBJ2-3; D is ambiguous. Germline V gene lookup returns CDR1 LNHDA and CDR2 SQIVND (reference sequence). CDR3 length: 14 residues. The V end lost 4 bases, the J end lost 0 bases, and 8 bases lay between the germline ends. The CDR3 bases are TGTGCCAGTAGTAGGGGTGGTAGCACAGATACGCAGTATTTT. Its translation is CASSRGGSTDTQYF.

As to this clone: Germline is not matched at one junction end, which may reflect a read error. The chain has TRBV29-1 and TRBJ1-4, with a tentative D call TRBD1 (5 bases). The CDR3 length is 11 residues. CDR1 is SQVTM, CDR2 ANQGSEA, per germline. The CDR3 here is CGGKDNEKLFF. CDR3 coding DNA: TGTGGGGGGAAAGATAATGAAAAACTGTTTTTT.

This clone was counted a single time. The J gene is TRBJ1-3, the V gene TRBV27, with D tentatively TRBD1 (6 bases). Germline V gives CDR1 MNHEY, CDR2 SMNVEV (reference sequence). The germline V and J ends were trimmed by 4 bases and 2 bases, with 9 bases remaining between them. This CDR3 contains 14 residues. The CDR3 DNA reads as TGTGCCAGCAGTTATGGACAGACTGGAAACACCATATATTTT. Its translation: CASSYGQTGNTIYF.

This clone showed up just a few times. The genes are TRBV27 and TRBJ2-1; 12 bases are a match to TRBD2. The J segment lost 9 bases and the V segment lost 2 bases, leaving 14 bases of the junction unmatched. The CDR3 sequence is 18 residues long. Per germline, CDR1 MNHEY and CDR2 SMNVEV (reference sequence). CDR3 region: CASSLMLAGGPGYSEQFF. CDR3 coding DNA: TGTGCCAGCAGTTTAATGCTAGCGGGAGGGCCAGGGTACTCTGAGCAGTTCTTC.

The sample holds a few counts of this clone. In DNA form, the CDR3 reads TGTGCCAGCACCGTGAAGTCCTTCTGGTACACCTTC. This codes for CASTVKSFWYTF. The chain carries TRBV6-4 and TRBJ1-2; D gene ambiguous. CDR1 is MRHNA, CDR2 SNTAGT, per germline. Deletions cut 7 bases from V and 11 bases from J, with 17 bases between. The CDR3 length is 12 residues.

The rearrangement links TRBV15 to TRBJ2-5, with unresolved D. The CDR3 has 14 residues. Germline assignment: CDR1 LNHNV and CDR2 YYDKDF (reference sequence). V was clipped by 4 bases and J by 8 bases, with 17 bases between them. DNA of the CDR3: TGTGCCACCAGCATCGTGGGTTCCTCAGGTACCCAGTACTTC. Protein: CATSIVGSSGTQYF.

This sequence joins TRBV4-1 and TRBJ2-7; 7 bases line up with TRBD1. The V gene's germline CDR1 is MGHRA and CDR2 YSYEKL. The V segment lost 4 bases and the J segment 6 bases; nucleotides outside the gene matches: 3. This CDR3 is 12 amino acids long. In DNA form, the CDR3 reads TGCGCCAGCAGCCGTGGGGACAGCGAGCAGTACTTC. Encoded protein: CASSRGDSEQYF.

The V call is TRBV29-1, the J call TRBJ1-2; no clear D. V dropped 3 bases and J dropped 4 bases, with 12 bases sitting between them. Germline V CDR1 and CDR2: SQVTM, ANQGSEA. This CDR3 comprises 13 residues. The CDR3 region is CSVDESKAYGYTF. CDR3 in DNA: TGCAGCGTTGACGAGAGTAAAGCCTATGGCTACACCTTC. The variable domain in full, with the rest retrieved from reference TRBV29-1 and TRBJ1-2, is SAVISQKPSRDICQRGTSLTIQCQVDSQVTMMFWYRQQPGQSLTLIATANQGSEATYESGFVIDKFPISRPNLTFSTLTVSNMSPEDSSIYLCSVDESKAYGYTFGSGTRLTVV.

The chain combines TRBV5-1 with TRBJ1-2; D call uncertain. V was pared by 6 bases and J by 2 bases, with 17 bases between. Looked up from germline, CDR1 is SGHRS and CDR2 is YFSETQ. The length of the CDR3 is 15 residues. CDR3 DNA: TGCGCCAGCATTTGGGGTCCAGGTTCCAACTATGGCTACACCTTC. This encodes CASIWGPGSNYGYTF.

V usage is TRBV6-5 and J usage is TRBJ2-6; TRBD1 might be the D (6 bases). Trimming took 6 bases from V and 1 from J, leaving 10 bases between them. The CDR3 is 15 residues long. Germline CDR1 is MNHEY and CDR2 is SVGAGI. In DNA form, the CDR3 reads TGTGCCAGCAGCACGGGACAATCTGGGGCCAACGTCCTGACTTTC. It encodes CASSTGQSGANVLTF.

Comments on this clone: A far larger clone is one nucleotide away, so this likely arose from a read error. This rearrangement joins TRBV2 to TRBJ2-6, with no clear D. CDR1 is SNHLY and CDR2 is FYNNEI in the germline V gene. The CDR3 runs to 15 residues. Trimming cost V 3 bases and J 0 bases, with 6 bases left between them. DNA for the CDR3: TGTGCCAGCAGTGAGAAAAACTCTGGGGCCAACGTCCTGACTTTC. This translates into CASSEKNSGANVLTF.

V and J are TRBV5-1 and TRBJ2-1; 13 bases map to TRBD2. CDR1 is SGHRS and CDR2 is YFSETQ in the germline V gene. The CDR3 has 17 amino acids. Losses at the gene ends were 2 bases for V and 3 bases for J; bases not matched to a gene: 5. The DNA for the CDR3 is TGCGCCAGCAGCTTCAGGACTAGCGGGAGTGACTACAATGAGCAGTTCTTC. Residues: CASSFRTSGSDYNEQFF.

On this clone: Other nucleotide sequences in the sample specify the same CDR3. J is TRBJ1-1 and V is TRBV6-1, with D perhaps TRBD1 (6 bases). CDR3 size: 13 residues. Trimming stripped 4 bases from V and 0 bases from J, with 6 bases between. Germline CDR1 reads MNHNS; CDR2 reads SASEGT. The CDR3 region is CASSGTVNTEAFF. The CDR3 DNA reads TGTGCCAGCAGTGGGACAGTGAACACTGAAGCTTTCTTT.

J is TRBJ1-2 and V is TRBV6-5; 7 bases align to TRBD1. With V trimmed by 7 bases and J by 3 bases, 8 bases remained unmatched. CDR1 and CDR2 (germline): MNHEY, SVGAGI. The CDR3 spans 14 residues. DNA for the CDR3: TGTGCCAGCACCGTAAGAGGGGGCGACTATGGCTACACCTTC. Protein product: CASTVRGGDYGYTF.

This clone was found once. The rearrangement links TRBV6-5 to TRBJ2-7; D perhaps matches TRBD2 (5 bases). V lost 5 bases and J lost 4, with 15 bases in between. The CDR3 consists of 14 residues. CDR1 and CDR2 from the germline V gene are MNHEY and SVGAGI. CDR3 DNA: TGTGCCAGCAGTACCCAATCGGGATCGTACGAGCAGTACTTC. It specifies CASSTQSGSYEQYF.

This chain uses TRBV6-5 with TRBJ2-7; perhaps D is TRBD1 or TRBD2 (5 bases each). Germline V CDR1 and CDR2: MNHEY, SVGAGI. The CDR3 totals 13 residues. Trimming cost V 6 bases and J 6 bases, with 15 bases left between them. CDR3 in DNA: TGTGCCAGCAGCCGGGACGGGTTGTCCGAGCAGTACTTC. Amino acid sequence: CASSRDGLSEQYF.

This rearrangement joins TRBV2 to TRBJ2-1, with a possible D match to TRBD1 (6 bases). The CDR3 has 11 residues. Trimming took 6 bases from V and 10 from J, leaving 10 bases between them. Germline V gene lookup returns CDR1 SNHLY and CDR2 FYNNEI. CDR3 residues: CASRGHSEQFF. The CDR3 bases are TGTGCCAGCAGGGGACATTCGGAGCAGTTCTTC.

The chain carries TRBV5-1 and TRBJ1-4, with D possibly matching TRBD1 (6 bases). Germline assignment: CDR1 SGHRS and CDR2 YFSETQ. Trimming removed 8 bases from V and 3 bases from J, with 11 bases in between. CDR3 length: 13 amino acids. CDR3 amino acids: CASQQGSNEKLFF. CDR3 nucleotides: TGCGCCAGTCAACAGGGCTCTAATGAAAAACTGTTTTTT.

The rearrangement joins TRBV13 to TRBJ1-1; D gene uncertain. The V gene's germline CDR1 is PRHDT and CDR2 FYEKMQ (reference sequence). Trimming removed 8 bases at V and 1 base at J, with 2 bases between. The CDR3 is made up of 10 amino acids. The CDR3 region is CASGNTEAFF. The CDR3 DNA is TGTGCCAGCGGGAACACTGAAGCTTTCTTT. The full variable domain, rest sourced from reference TRBV13 and TRBJ1-1, is AAGVIQSPRHLIKEKRETATLKCYPIPRHDTVYWYQQGPGQDPQFLISFYEKMQSDKGSIPDRFSAQQFSDYHSELNMSSLELGDSALYFCASGNTEAFFGQGTRLTVV.

The chain recombines TRBV2 with TRBJ1-2, with TRBD1 matching over 8 bases. This CDR3 is built from 18 residues. With V trimmed by 3 bases and J by 0 bases, 12 bases remained unmatched. The germline gives CDR1 SNHLY, CDR2 FYNNEI. The DNA for the CDR3 is TGTGCCAGCAGTGAGATCGGTTCAGGGGGCGAGTCTAACTATGGCTACACCTTC. Its translation: CASSEIGSGGESNYGYTF.

The chain carries TRBV5-1 and TRBJ2-1; 15 bases are a match to TRBD2. Germline V gene sequence: CDR1 SGHRS, CDR2 YFSETQ. V was clipped by 4 bases and J by 7 bases; unmatched bases: 3. CDR3 size: 15 residues. CDR3 region: CASSQGLAGGNEQFF. CDR3 sequence (DNA): TGCGCCAGCAGCCAGGGACTAGCGGGAGGTAATGAGCAGTTCTTC.